What follows is one T cell receptor beta chain and its context. The target antigen is unknown. There are 14 residues in the CDR3. V was cut by 1 base and J by 5 bases, with 13 bases left in between. Germline-derived CDR1 and CDR2 are DFQATT and SNEGSKA (reference sequence). The library was built from roughly 400 ng RNA with molecular barcoded adaptors for alpha/delta and beta/gamma chains. TCRdb ran MiXCR on the reads and lists one entry per CDR3 protein. The sample lists about 19,000 distinct CDR3 sequences, over 20% seen once, with more than 20% in the top ten. This record comes from a study of read filtering for tumor transcriptome and immune sequencing. General study results and limits: IR-seq captured clonotypes deeper and more reliably than RNA-seq. In IR-seq, single-read clonotypes were about 80% of clonotypes but around 3.5% of reads. The sorted CD138-negative fraction was a mixed bone marrow immune population, not purified T cells.

The TCR sequence derives from a donor at least 40 years old with multiple myeloma. The sample comprised a population of CD138-negative cells sorted from bone marrow. The rearrangement uses TRBV20-1 and TRBJ2-3, with D possibly called TRBD1 or TRBD2 (5 bases each). CDR3 region: CSARAGPPRDTQYF. The CDR3 nucleotides are TGCAGTGCTAGAGCGGGGCCCCCCCGAGATACGCAGTATTTT.